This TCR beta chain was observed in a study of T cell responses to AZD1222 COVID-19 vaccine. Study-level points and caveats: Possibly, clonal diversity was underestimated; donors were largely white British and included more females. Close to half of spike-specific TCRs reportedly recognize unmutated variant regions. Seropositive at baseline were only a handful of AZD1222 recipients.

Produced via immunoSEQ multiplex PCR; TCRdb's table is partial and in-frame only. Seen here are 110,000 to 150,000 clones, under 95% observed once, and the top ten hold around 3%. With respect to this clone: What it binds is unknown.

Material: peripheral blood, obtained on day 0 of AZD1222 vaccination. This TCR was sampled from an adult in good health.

The CDR3 spells CAIRSGYGNEQFF. As DNA, the CDR3 is TGTGCCATCCGATCGGGGTATGGCAATGAGCAGTTCTTC. The chain has TRBV12-3 or TRBV12-4 and TRBJ2-1; D perhaps matches TRBD2 (5 bases). V was pared by 10 bases and J by 6 bases, with 16 bases between. The CDR3 totals 13 residues.